This is a list of T cell receptor beta chains from one sample in a study of T-cell memory formation after mild COVID-19. TCRdb reprocessed the 5' RACE reads with MiXCR, giving one entry per CDR3 protein. The data show about 140,000 distinct CDR3 sequences, with 14% seen just once and under 30% held by the top ten. Sequencing was performed on PBMCs or a T cell subset sorted from them (not recorded which). The receptor source for this set is an adult woman who had mild COVID-19 (a few samples of this study predate the infection). Cell type and time point are not known. Both conserved end residues are part of each CDR3. A D gene is named only where the DNA matches it firmly.

V gene	D gene	J gene	CDR3 protein
TRBV19	TRBD1	TRBJ1-4	CASSPRQGNEKLFF
TRBV11-3	TRBD2	TRBJ2-1	CASSLVGLGSYNEQFF
TRBV7-2	TRBD2	TRBJ2-7	CASSSTSGLDEQYF
TRBV6-5	TRBD2	TRBJ2-1	CASSSSGGMNEQFF
TRBV23-1	-	TRBJ2-3	CASSQLTKHSGNSTIPTDTQYF
TRBV12-3/TRBV12-4	TRBD2	TRBJ2-7	CASNLAGAGYEQYF
TRBV7-3	TRBD2	TRBJ2-1	CASSLLSGGTYNEQFF
TRBV4-1	TRBD1	TRBJ1-1	CASSQMTGVLPEAFF
TRBV7-6	TRBD2	TRBJ2-3	CASSPSWGGADTQYF
TRBV7-6	-	TRBJ2-3	CASSSYHTDTQYF
TRBV12-3/TRBV12-4	-	TRBJ2-5	CASSLSRWDQETQYF
TRBV24-1	-	TRBJ2-5	CATSGIPELETQYF
TRBV5-1	TRBD1	TRBJ2-7	CASSQSGTGNYEQYF
TRBV29-1	-	TRBJ2-7	CSVEVHSYEQYF
TRBV4-1	-	TRBJ1-2	CASSQDLAGVNYGYTF
TRBV7-8	TRBD2	TRBJ2-1	CASSQSGSSYNEQFF
TRBV7-9	TRBD2	TRBJ2-1	CASSSETSWNEQFF
TRBV28	TRBD1	TRBJ2-1	CASSPRTGTSYNEQFF
TRBV9	TRBD1	TRBJ1-2	CASSVGGQGFEYGYTF
TRBV5-1	-	TRBJ1-1	CASSPRTNTEAFF
TRBV27	-	TRBJ2-4	CASSPLESRRLGLQYF
TRBV29-1	-	TRBJ2-7	CSVTGTPTYEQYF
TRBV7-3	-	TRBJ2-3	CASSSGPSDTQYF
TRBV2	TRBD1	TRBJ1-5	CASSIDQGQGAVQPQHF
TRBV7-8	TRBD1	TRBJ2-1	CASGEGTGANEQFF
TRBV20-1	TRBD1	TRBJ1-1	CSARDLQGARVPEAFF
TRBV2	-	TRBJ2-7	CASTSRRDYEQYF
TRBV11-2	-	TRBJ2-2	CASSSGTPSGELFF
TRBV4-1	TRBD2	TRBJ2-3	CASSRLGTSGGARTDTQYF
TRBV12-3/TRBV12-4	-	TRBJ1-1	CASSLFPDGNTEAFF
TRBV9	-	TRBJ2-7	CASSVDGSPYEQYF
TRBV20-1	-	TRBJ1-2	CSARDWSDGYTF
TRBV5-1	TRBD1	TRBJ2-7	CASSPGTGVYEQYF
TRBV30	TRBD2	TRBJ2-7	CACPEAGGGYEQYF
TRBV28	-	TRBJ2-2	CASSAREFANTGELFF
TRBV19	-	TRBJ2-1	CASSTGGQIYYNEQFF
TRBV9	TRBD1	TRBJ2-7	CASSVGTGVWEQYF
TRBV28	-	TRBJ2-2	CASSYRPSGVTGELFF
TRBV6-1	-	TRBJ2-7	CASEPRRSYEQYF
TRBV12-3/TRBV12-4	-	TRBJ1-1	CASSRGEGAEAFF
TRBV7-9	-	TRBJ2-1	CASSPPRRDEQFF
TRBV6-5	-	TRBJ2-7	CASSYGTGAYEQYF
TRBV15	TRBD2	TRBJ2-3	CATSGTSVSTDTQYF
TRBV6-5	TRBD1	TRBJ1-5	CASSYSGQGFDQPQHF
TRBV5-6	-	TRBJ1-1	CASSYDWTEAFF
TRBV20-1	TRBD1	TRBJ2-5	CSARDPVVGTGERGETQYF
TRBV3-1	-	TRBJ1-2	CASSQQGHTPNYGYTF
TRBV4-1	TRBD2	TRBJ2-3	CASSHGTGGTTDTQYF
TRBV29-1	TRBD2	TRBJ2-7	CSVEVAGGYEQYF
TRBV9	TRBD1	TRBJ2-7	CASSASIVPGQGSYEQYF
TRBV6-5	-	TRBJ1-2	CASSNVQGYGYTF
TRBV24-1	TRBD2	TRBJ2-3	CATSDLRVSGTSTDTQYF
TRBV7-2	-	TRBJ2-3	CASNQEKWDTQYF